This TCR beta chain is drawn from a study of response to subunit inactivated influenza vaccine. TCRdb independently ran MiXCR on the RT-PCR reads; one entry per CDR3 protein. The sample holds roughly 570,000 distinct CDR3 sequences, under 15% seen once. This clonotype was detected a few times. V lost 3 bases and J lost 0, with 6 bases in between. CDR1 is KGHSH and CDR2 is LQKENI in the germline V gene. The CDR3 sequence is 14 residues long. The rearrangement links TRBV18 to TRBJ1-5; D unclear. This TCR was recovered from a man aged 50 to 59 who received an inactivated influenza vaccine. The sequenced sample was PBMCs from blood, obtained 45 days after vaccination. CDR3 bases: TGTGCCAGCTCACCCAACCTTAGCAATCAGCCCCAGCATTTT. The encoded protein is CASSPNLSNQPQHF. Full variable domain (rest looked up from reference TRBV18 and TRBJ1-5): NAGVMQNPRHLVRRRGQEARLRCSPMKGHSHVYWYRQLPEEGLKFMVYLQKENIIDESGMPKERFSAEFPKEGPSILRIQQVVRGDSAAYFCASSPNLSNQPQHFGDGTRLSIL.